Shown below are 18 T cell receptor beta chains from a single sample sequenced in a study of breast tumors, draining lymph nodes, adjacent tissues. Samples came from axillary lymph nodes draining the breast cancer. TCRdb re-called the multiplex PCR reads with MiXCR, one entry per CDR3 protein. The sample carries 200,000 to 250,000 distinct CDR3 sequences, less than 40% recorded once. Sequencing input: axillary lymph node tissue. The source is a female donor with breast cancer. Some clones in this sample may be carry-over from other donors' samples.

This clonotype showed up many times. The V and J genes are TRBV7-9 and TRBJ2-7; either TRBD1 or TRBD2 may supply D (5 bases each). Trimming removed 6 bases from V and 2 bases from J, with 14 bases in between. CDR3 length: 14 amino acids. Germline V CDR1 and CDR2: SEHNR, FQNEAQ (reference sequence). CDR3 coding DNA: TGTGCCAGCAGGGCCCCGGGACGGACCTACGAGCAGTACTTC. Its translation is CASRAPGRTYEQYF.

There are a few counts of this clonotype. A read error may explain this, as a much larger clone is one base away. This rearrangement joins TRBV20-1 to TRBJ2-5; 7 bases match TRBD1. CDR1 is DFQATT, CDR2 SNEGSKA, per germline (reference sequence). The CDR3 spans 15 residues. With V trimmed by 3 bases and J by 4 bases, 11 bases remained unmatched. CDR3 coding DNA: TGCAGTGCTAGGGATCGACAGGGCCCCCCAGAGACCCAGTACTTC. The encoded protein is CSARDRQGPPETQYF.

This clonotype was detected many times. The chain couples TRBV5-1 to TRBJ2-2, with unresolved D. The V end was cut by 2 bases, the J end by 3 bases, with 11 bases between. The CDR3 consists of 15 residues. From germline, CDR1 is SGHRS and CDR2 YFSETQ. This CDR3 is CASSFWVLDTGELFF. Here the CDR3 DNA reads TGCGCCAGCAGCTTTTGGGTGCTGGACACCGGGGAGCTGTTTTTT. Variable domain in full (rest from reference TRBV5-1 and TRBJ2-2): KAGVTQTPRYLIKTRGQQVTLSCSPISGHRSVSWYQQTPGQGLQFLFEYFSETQRNKGNFPGRFSGRQFSNSRSEMNVSTLELGDSALYLCASSFWVLDTGELFFGEGSRLTVL.

This chain links TRBV20-1 with TRBJ1-4; D remains ambiguous. The CDR3 totals 13 residues. Trimming pared 6 bases from V and 5 bases from J, leaving 13 bases between. Germline CDR1 DFQATT, CDR2 SNEGSKA (reference sequence). DNA for the CDR3: TGCAGTGCGCCGTTTCAGAGAAATGAAAAACTGTTTTTT. As protein: CSAPFQRNEKLFF.

Ten or more counts support this clonotype. V gene TRBV10-3 combines with J gene TRBJ2-2; D is perhaps TRBD1 (6 bases). Germline CDR1 is ENHRY and CDR2 is SYGVKD. The CDR3 spans 16 residues. Trimming took 4 bases from V and 4 from J, leaving 16 bases between them. DNA of the CDR3: TGTGCCATCAGTGCAAAACAGGGAGTTAGCACCGGGGAGCTGTTTTTT. Residues: CAISAKQGVSTGELFF.

In this sample, this clonotype turned up many times. V is TRBV6-5 and J is TRBJ2-7, with D perhaps TRBD1 (6 bases). The CDR3 contains 16 residues. V lost 6 bases to trimming and J lost 3 bases, with 21 bases between them. Germline CDR1 MNHEY, CDR2 SVGAGI. The CDR3 loop is CASRRRQVPVGYEQYF. The CDR3 region has the DNA TGTGCCAGCAGACGCCGACAGGTCCCAGTCGGCTACGAGCAGTACTTC.

The V call is TRBV30, the J call TRBJ2-4, with D possibly TRBD1 on 6 matching bases. This CDR3 has 15 amino acids. V was trimmed by 3 bases and J by 7 bases, leaving 19 bases between them. Per the germline V gene, CDR1 is GTSNPN and CDR2 is SVGIG (reference sequence). As DNA, the CDR3 is TGTGCCTGGAGGGGAAAAGGAGACCAGGGGAACATTCAGTACTTC. Protein product: CAWRGKGDQGNIQYF.

This clonotype showed up many times. V is TRBV9 and J is TRBJ2-2, with D unclear. The CDR3 loop spans 12 amino acids. V was trimmed by 0 bases and J by 7 bases, leaving 4 bases between them. Germline V gives CDR1 SGDLS, CDR2 YYNGEE. The DNA of the CDR3 is TGTGCCAGCAGCGTAGCAGTCGGGGAGCTGTTTTTT. Protein: CASSVAVGELFF.

The CDR3 reads CASSLGGYEQFF. CDR3 nucleotide sequence: TGTGCCAGCAGTCTAGGGGGCTACGAGCAGTTCTTC. This rearrangement joins TRBV6-1 to TRBJ2-1; 7 bases fit TRBD1. Germline lookup yields CDR1 MNHNS and CDR2 SASEGT. J lost 10 bases, V lost 5 bases, and 5 bases had no gene match. The CDR3 is 12 residues long.

J is TRBJ2-7 and V is TRBV12-3 or TRBV12-4; 14 bases line up with TRBD2. V lost 3 bases and J lost 10; bases outside the gene matches: 11. CDR3 length: 16 amino acids. In DNA, the CDR3 is TGTGCCAGCAGTTTCTTCACGACTAGCGGGAGGGGAAAACAGTACTTC. This gives the protein CASSFFTTSGRGKQYF.

At least ten counts were recorded for this clonotype. The rearrangement uses TRBV12-3 or TRBV12-4 and TRBJ2-7; D possibly corresponds to TRBD2 (6 bases). The CDR3 loop spans 14 amino acids. The V end lost 3 bases, the J end lost 3 bases, and 12 bases lay between the germline ends. The CDR3 coding sequence is TGTGCCAGCAGTTTTTCAGGGAGGAACTACGAGCAGTACTTC. It is translated as CASSFSGRNYEQYF.

The CDR3 sequence: CASSLGHPPHRGRAGETQYF. DNA for the CDR3: TGTGCCAGCAGCTTAGGGCACCCCCCTCATCGTGGTAGGGCCGGGGAGACCCAGTACTTC. The genes are TRBV7-9 and TRBJ2-5; D unresolved. Germline V gene data show CDR1 as SEHNR and CDR2 as FQNEAQ (reference sequence). V lost 1 base, J lost 5 bases, and 29 bases lay in between. The CDR3 length is 20 residues.

This chain links TRBV7-8 with TRBJ2-3; D might be TRBD1 or TRBD2, each matching 5 bases. With 5 bases removed from V and 5 bases from J, the gap between germline ends came to 14 bases. The CDR3 length is 14 residues. Germline V CDR1 and CDR2: SGHVS, FQNEAQ. DNA of the CDR3: TGTGCCAGCAGCCCATGGGACGGGCTAGATACGCAGTATTTT. Protein product: CASSPWDGLDTQYF. Variable domain in full (rest from reference TRBV7-8 and TRBJ2-3): GAGVSQSPRYKVAKRGQDVALRCDPISGHVSLFWYQQALGQGPEFLTYFQNEAQLDKSGLPSDRFFAERPEGSVSTLKIQRTQQEDSAVYLCASSPWDGLDTQYFGPGTRLTVL.

There are many counts of this clonotype. This chain links TRBV13 with TRBJ1-6; no firm D call. Trimming shortened V by 2 bases and J by 5 bases, and 7 bases separated the two germline ends. There are 14 residues in the CDR3. The germline CDR1 and CDR2 sequences are PRHDT and FYEKMQ (reference sequence). CDR3 in amino acids: CASSLREDNSPLHF. The CDR3, as DNA: TGTGCCAGCAGCTTAAGGGAGGATAATTCACCCCTCCACTTT.

The chain has TRBV7-8 and TRBJ1-1, with unresolved D. Trimming removed 1 base at V and 5 bases at J, with 8 bases between. The CDR3 consists of 13 residues. Germline CDR1 is SGHVS and CDR2 is FQNEAQ. CDR3 sequence (DNA): TGTGCCAGCAGCTTAGGGCTTCGGACTGAAGCTTTCTTT. Its translation is CASSLGLRTEAFF.

This chain uses TRBV5-8 with TRBJ2-1; TRBD2 agrees at 10 bases. The CDR3 runs 16 residues. V shed 4 bases and J 9 bases; nucleotides not matched to a gene: 13. Per germline, CDR1 SGHTS and CDR2 YDEGEE. The CDR3 coding sequence is TGTGCCAGCAGCCCTGACGCTAGCGGGAGTGTAAGTGAGCAGTTCTTC. Translating it yields CASSPDASGSVSEQFF.

This clonotype was observed at least ten times. J is TRBJ1-4 and V is TRBV7-6; 10 bases agree with TRBD1. Germline V CDR1 and CDR2: SGHVS, FNYEAQ. The CDR3 extends over 15 amino acids. With V trimmed by 2 bases and J by 8 bases, 5 bases remained unmatched. The CDR3 nucleotides read TGTGCCAGCAGCTTAAGACAGGGGGCTCGGGAAAAACTGTTTTTT. As protein: CASSLRQGAREKLFF. The whole variable domain, filled in from reference TRBV7-6 and TRBJ1-4, reads GAGVSQSPRYKVTKRGQDVALRCDPISGHVSLYWYRQALGQGPEFLTYFNYEAQQDKSGLPNDRFSAERPEGSISTLTIQRTEQRDSAMYRCASSLRQGAREKLFFGSGTQLSVL.

Notes on this clonotype: Since a much larger clone is just one base distant, this may be a read error. This chain joins TRBV11-2 and TRBJ2-5, with D possibly matching TRBD1 (6 bases). This CDR3 comprises 15 residues. Germline loops: CDR1 SGHAT, CDR2 FQNNGV. V was shortened by 1 base and J by 2 bases, with 11 bases between the two germline ends. As DNA, the CDR3 is TGTGCCAGCAGCTTAGTGCAGGGGTCGCAAGAGACCCAGTACTTC. Its protein is CASSLVQGSQETQYF.